This record covers a single T cell receptor beta chain. The data belong to a study of technical replicates of blood from four donors. Clones were read by immunoSEQ multiplex PCR, and TCRdb kept only the in-frame ones, dropping some. The table has some 31,000 clones, around 94% seen once. The CDR3 is made up of 15 amino acids. Unmatched junction bases numbered 7, after V lost 1 base and J lost 5 bases. Germline CDR1 and CDR2: LNHDA and SQIVND (reference sequence). The origin of this receptor is a human donor in good health. Some clones in this sample may be carry-over from other donors' samples. The specimen was PBMCs. This chain joins TRBV19 and TRBJ2-5; 7 bases fit TRBD1. The CDR3 region has the DNA TGTGCCAGTAGTATAGCGGCAGGGGGTGGGGAGACCCAGTACTTC. Its translation: CASSIAAGGGETQYF.